This record covers a single T cell receptor (beta chain). In the original analysis: From reference gene primer amplification, estimates of nucleated cell counts were derived. Repertoires were generated with immunoSEQ multiplex PCR, while TCRdb's copy carries only in-frame clones and drops some. D and trimming come from the DNA, and the V and J calls and clone size come from that table. This table holds about 480,000 clones, approximately 88% found once. The record originates from a study of blood T cell repertoires in COVID-19. Study overall: COVID-19 samples, acute and convalescent, were from the United States, Italy and Spain. T cells, B-cell-depleted T cells, or PBMCs supplied cDNA or gDNA.

Sequencing input: peripheral blood. The receptor was derived from a woman aged 50 to 60 with COVID-19, enrolled during active disease.

The CDR3 DNA reads TGTGCCAGCTCGAGGGTCTCGAACACTGAAGCTTTCTTT. It translates to CASSRVSNTEAFF. V and J are TRBV6-5 and TRBJ1-1; D gene ambiguous. CDR3 length: 13 residues. Germline CDR1 reads MNHEY; CDR2 reads SVGAGI. V shed 8 bases and J shed 1 base, with 11 bases lying between them.